This T cell receptor beta chain was found in a study of blood T cell repertoires in COVID-19. Across the study: Acute-phase and convalescent COVID-19 samples originated in the United States, Italy and Spain. PBMCs, B-cell-depleted T cells, or T cells were the source of the cDNA or gDNA that made up the material.

The authors' processing: Reference gene primers were amplified, and this amplification served to estimate nucleated cell counts. TCRdb's copy holds only in-frame clones and misses some; the assay was immunoSEQ multiplex PCR. V and J calls and clone size are given by that table; D and trimming were obtained from the DNA. Seen here are some 220,000 clones, approximately 80% observed once, and the top ten hold roughly 12%. This CDR3 is 17 amino acids long. CDR1 and CDR2 from the germline V gene are MDHEN and SYDVKM. Trimming left V 2 bases short and J 9 bases short, with 23 bases between. The sequenced sample was peripheral blood. This TCR came from a human donor in a cohort sampled during active COVID-19. The gene calls are TRBV28 and TRBJ1-5, with unresolved D. The CDR3, as DNA: TGTGCCAGCAGTTTAACGTCCTGGAACGCGGGCTTAGGGCCCCAGCATTTT. The encoded protein is CASSLTSWNAGLGPQHF.